The 19 T cell receptor beta chains below all came from one sample that was sequenced in a study of blood T cell repertoires in COVID-19. TCRdb's copy holds only in-frame clones and misses some; the assay was immunoSEQ multiplex PCR. The repertoire holds about 210,000 clones, about four fifths seen once, with less than 3.5% in the top ten. The sequenced sample was peripheral blood. Every receptor here comes from a man in his fifties or sixties with active or convalescent COVID-19.

This chain links TRBV14 with TRBJ2-1; maybe TRBD2 (6 bases). This CDR3 has 15 residues. V was cut by 0 bases and J by 3 bases, with 9 bases left in between. Germline V gives CDR1 SGHDN, CDR2 FVKESK. The chain's CDR3 is CASSQEVADYNEQFF. The CDR3, as DNA: TGTGCCAGCAGCCAAGAGGTAGCGGACTACAATGAGCAGTTCTTC.

V gene TRBV2 combines with J gene TRBJ1-3; possible D gene TRBD1, 6 bases. CDR3 length: 15 residues. Germline V gene sequence: CDR1 SNHLY, CDR2 FYNNEI. The V end lost 6 bases, the J end lost 0 bases, and 12 bases lay between the germline ends. The CDR3 region is CASSQGQLSGNTIYF. In DNA, the CDR3 is TGTGCCAGCAGCCAAGGACAGCTCTCTGGAAACACCATATATTTT.

This rearrangement joins TRBV18 to TRBJ1-4; D uncertain. The CDR3 contains 15 residues. Between the trimmed V and J ends, which lost 3 bases and 8 bases, there was a span of 16 bases. CDR1 is KGHSH and CDR2 is LQKENI in the germline V gene. For the CDR3, the DNA is TGTGCCAGCTCACCTAGGCGGGCTGACGGAGAAAAACTGTTTTTT. Amino acid sequence: CASSPRRADGEKLFF.

V and J are TRBV10-3 and TRBJ1-2, with TRBD1 matching 7 bases. J gave up 4 bases and V 0 bases, and 8 bases lay outside the gene matches. The CDR3 sequence is 16 residues long. CDR1 is ENHRY, CDR2 SYGVKD, per germline. The CDR3 bases are TGTGCCATCAGTGAGTCCGTGACAGGGTACCTCTATGGCTACACCTTC. It specifies CAISESVTGYLYGYTF.

This chain uses TRBV9 with TRBJ1-6; D is possibly TRBD1 (5 bases). CDR1 is SGDLS, CDR2 YYNGEE, per germline. V was trimmed by 3 bases and J by 6 bases, leaving 19 bases between them. The CDR3 has 17 residues. CDR3 residues: CASSEGGAGTLNSPLHF. In DNA form, the CDR3 reads TGTGCCAGCAGCGAAGGAGGGGCCGGGACCCTTAATTCACCCCTCCACTTT.

There are a few counts of this clone. The V gene is TRBV5-1, the J gene TRBJ2-3; 10 positions agree with TRBD1. With 6 bases clipped from V and 2 bases from J, the junction kept 9 bases outside the gene matches. Germline CDR1 reads SGHRS; CDR2 reads YFSETQ. This CDR3 is built from 16 residues. This chain's CDR3 is CASMVGGQGSTDTQYF. Written as DNA, the CDR3 is TGCGCCAGCATGGTAGGGGGACAGGGGTCCACAGATACGCAGTATTTT.

The genes are TRBV10-3 and TRBJ1-5; D possibly corresponds to TRBD1 (6 bases). Trimming stripped 10 bases from V and 6 bases from J, with 13 bases between. Germline CDR1 is ENHRY and CDR2 is SYGVKD. CDR3 length equals 12 residues. DNA for the CDR3: TGTGCCAGCGGACTGGACAGTCAGCCCCAGCATTTT. Protein: CASGLDSQPQHF.

In this sample, this clone turned up a few times. The chain employs TRBV28 and TRBJ1-1; tentative D call: TRBD1 (6 bases). Germline V gene lookup returns CDR1 MDHEN and CDR2 SYDVKM. The V gene lost 4 bases and the J gene lost 2 bases, with 11 bases spanning the gap. There are 14 residues in the CDR3. CDR3 DNA: TGTGCCAGCAGTTCTCACAGGGTTAACACTGAAGCTTTCTTT. It specifies CASSSHRVNTEAFF.

The V and J genes are TRBV3-1 (or the pseudogene TRBV3-2) and TRBJ2-3; D may be TRBD1 (5 bases). Deletions cut 4 bases from V and 0 bases from J, with 11 bases between. The V gene's germline CDR1 is LGHDT and CDR2 YNNKEL (reference sequence). The CDR3 loop spans 15 amino acids. The CDR3 sequence is CASSRQITSTDTQYF. CDR3 bases: TGTGCCAGCAGCCGACAGATAACTAGCACAGATACGCAGTATTTT.

The genes are TRBV5-6 and TRBJ2-7; TRBD1 might be the D (5 bases). The CDR3 spans 16 residues. The ends were cut back, 0 bases at V and 3 bases at J, with 16 bases in the middle. The germline CDR1 and CDR2 sequences are SGHDT and YYEEEE. Written as DNA, the CDR3 is TGTGCCAGCAGCTTGGCCATGGCAGGGCATAACTACGAGCAGTACTTC. Its protein product is CASSLAMAGHNYEQYF.

The chain carries TRBV2 and TRBJ1-2; D is ambiguous. Per germline, CDR1 SNHLY and CDR2 FYNNEI. V lost 0 bases to trimming and J lost 1 base, with 6 bases between them. The CDR3 has 14 residues. The CDR3 nucleotides read TGTGCCAGCAGTGAAGCTCAAAATAACTATGGCTACACCTTC. This codes for CASSEAQNNYGYTF.

In DNA, the CDR3 is TGTGCCAGCAGTTTGGACGCCGGGACAGATGTAGAGACCCAGTACTTC. Protein: CASSLDAGTDVETQYF. J is TRBJ2-5 and V is TRBV27; 7 bases line up with TRBD1. V lost 3 bases and J lost 4; bases outside the gene matches: 11. Looked up from germline, CDR1 is MNHEY and CDR2 is SMNVEV (reference sequence). The CDR3 spans 16 residues.

The V call is TRBV2, the J call TRBJ2-2, with 8 bases fitting TRBD2. Germline V gene sequence: CDR1 SNHLY, CDR2 FYNNEI. The V segment lost 10 bases and the J segment 7 bases; nucleotides outside the gene matches: 11. This CDR3 is 14 amino acids long. Here the CDR3 reads CATQRESVVGELFF. In DNA, the CDR3 is TGTGCCACCCAGCGGGAGTCCGTAGTCGGGGAGCTGTTTTTT.

This sequence joins TRBV27 and TRBJ1-6, with unresolved D. V was clipped by 3 bases and J by 0 bases, with 12 bases between them. This CDR3 comprises 17 residues. Germline V gives CDR1 MNHEY, CDR2 SMNVEV (reference sequence). This CDR3 is CASSFSVRSSYNSPLHF. CDR3 DNA sequence: TGTGCCAGCAGTTTTTCTGTGAGGAGCTCCTATAATTCACCCCTCCACTTT.

V and J are TRBV2 and TRBJ2-7; D gene ambiguous. Germline CDR1 is SNHLY and CDR2 is FYNNEI. The CDR3 consists of 15 residues. Between the trimmed V and J ends, which lost 0 bases and 0 bases, there was a span of 9 bases. Here the CDR3 DNA reads TGTGCCAGCAGTGAAGCCTCGGTCTTCTCCTACGAGCAGTACTTC. As protein: CASSEASVFSYEQYF.

The chain links TRBV30 to TRBJ2-7; D perhaps matches TRBD2 (6 bases). The CDR3 spans 15 residues. CDR1 is GTSNPN, CDR2 SVGIG, per germline (reference sequence). V shed 4 bases and J shed 3 bases, with 19 bases lying between them. The CDR3 DNA is TGTGCCTGGAATAGGGGACTCGGAGACCTCTACGAGCAGTACTTC. Translated, it gives CAWNRGLGDLYEQYF.

The rearrangement links TRBV27 to TRBJ2-3; TRBD2 matches at 11 bases. V lost 6 bases to trimming and J lost 2 bases; unmatched junction nucleotides: 7. The CDR3 length is 16 residues. Germline values: CDR1 MNHEY, CDR2 SMNVEV (reference sequence). CDR3 protein: CASRGGTSGFTDTQYF. CDR3 nucleotide sequence: TGTGCCAGCAGGGGGGGGACTAGCGGATTCACAGATACGCAGTATTTT.

The chain recombines TRBV18 with TRBJ2-3; 10 bases map to TRBD1. The CDR3 is 15 amino acids. CDR1 KGHSH and CDR2 LQKENI come from the germline V gene. The V gene end was trimmed by 4 bases and the J gene end by 5 bases; junction bases not matched to a gene: 6. DNA for the CDR3: TGTGCCAGCTCACTGGGGACAGGGGAAGGAGATACGCAGTATTTT. It codes for CASSLGTGEGDTQYF.

The V and J genes are TRBV6-5 and TRBJ1-1, with a weak D call TRBD1 (5 bases). Germline lookup yields CDR1 MNHEY and CDR2 SVGAGI. The CDR3 totals 13 residues. The V end was cut by 6 bases, the J end by 1 base, with 9 bases between. The DNA for the CDR3 is TGTGCCAGCAGCAGACAGACGAACACTGAAGCTTTCTTT. Translated: CASSRQTNTEAFF.